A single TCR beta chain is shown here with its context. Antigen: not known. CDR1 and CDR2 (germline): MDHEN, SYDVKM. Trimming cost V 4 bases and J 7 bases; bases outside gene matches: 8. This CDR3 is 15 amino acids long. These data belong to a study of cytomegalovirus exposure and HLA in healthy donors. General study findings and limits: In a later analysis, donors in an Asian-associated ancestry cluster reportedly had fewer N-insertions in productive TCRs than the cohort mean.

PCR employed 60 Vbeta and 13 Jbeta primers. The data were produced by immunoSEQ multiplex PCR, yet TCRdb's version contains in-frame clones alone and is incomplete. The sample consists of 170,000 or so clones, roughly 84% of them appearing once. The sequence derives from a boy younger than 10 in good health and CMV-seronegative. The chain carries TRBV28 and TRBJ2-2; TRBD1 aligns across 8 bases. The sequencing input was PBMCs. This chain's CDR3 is CASSSPDRVHGELFF. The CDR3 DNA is TGTGCCAGCAGTTCTCCGGACAGGGTTCACGGGGAGCTGTTTTTT.